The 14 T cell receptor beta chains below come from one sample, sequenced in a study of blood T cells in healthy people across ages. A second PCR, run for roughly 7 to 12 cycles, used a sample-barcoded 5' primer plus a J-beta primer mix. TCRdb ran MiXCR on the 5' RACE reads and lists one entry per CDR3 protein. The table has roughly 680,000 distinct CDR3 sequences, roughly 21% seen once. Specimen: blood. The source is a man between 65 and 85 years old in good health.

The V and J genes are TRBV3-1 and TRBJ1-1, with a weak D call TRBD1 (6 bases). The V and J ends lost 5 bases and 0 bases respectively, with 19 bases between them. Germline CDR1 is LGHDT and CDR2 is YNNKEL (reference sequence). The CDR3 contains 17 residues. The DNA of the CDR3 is TGTGCCAGCAGCAAAGTGGGGGCGCGGAGCATGAACACTGAAGCTTTCTTT. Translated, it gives CASSKVGARSMNTEAFF. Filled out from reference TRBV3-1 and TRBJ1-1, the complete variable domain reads DTAVSQTPKYLVTQMGNDKSIKCEQNLGHDTMYWYKQDSKKFLKIMFSYNNKELIINETVPNRFSPKSPDKAHLNLHINSLELGDSAVYFCASSKVGARSMNTEAFFGQGTRLTVV.

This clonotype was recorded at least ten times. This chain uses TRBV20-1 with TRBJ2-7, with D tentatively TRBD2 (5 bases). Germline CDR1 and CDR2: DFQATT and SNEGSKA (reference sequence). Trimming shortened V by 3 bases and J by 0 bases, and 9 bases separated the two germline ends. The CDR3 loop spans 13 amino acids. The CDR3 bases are TGCAGTGCTAGGGACTTTCTCTCCTACGAGCAGTACTTC. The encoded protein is CSARDFLSYEQYF.

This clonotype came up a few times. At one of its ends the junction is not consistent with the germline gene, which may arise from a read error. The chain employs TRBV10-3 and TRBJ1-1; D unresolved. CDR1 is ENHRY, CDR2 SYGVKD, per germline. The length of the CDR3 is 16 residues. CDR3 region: CATSEPLSVGSTEAFF. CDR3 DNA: TGTGCCACCAGTGAGCCTCTGTCTGTGGGAAGCACTGAAGCTTTCTTT.

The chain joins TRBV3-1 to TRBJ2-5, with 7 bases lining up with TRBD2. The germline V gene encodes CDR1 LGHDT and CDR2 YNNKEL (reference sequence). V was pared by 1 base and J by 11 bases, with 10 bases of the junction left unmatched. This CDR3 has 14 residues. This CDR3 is CASSQGRNSGEQYF. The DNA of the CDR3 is TGTGCCAGCAGCCAAGGGAGAAACAGCGGGGAGCAGTACTTC.

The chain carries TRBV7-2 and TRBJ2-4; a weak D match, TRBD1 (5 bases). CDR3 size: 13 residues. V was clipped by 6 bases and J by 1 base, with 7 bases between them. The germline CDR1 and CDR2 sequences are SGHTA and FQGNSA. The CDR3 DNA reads TGTGCCAGCAGACCAGGGGCCAAAAACATTCAGTACTTC. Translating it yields CASRPGAKNIQYF.

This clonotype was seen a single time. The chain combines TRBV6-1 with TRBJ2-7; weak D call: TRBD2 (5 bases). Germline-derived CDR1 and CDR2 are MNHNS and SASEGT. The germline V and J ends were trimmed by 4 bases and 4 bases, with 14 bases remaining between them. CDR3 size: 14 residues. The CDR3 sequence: CASSVMDFTYEQYF. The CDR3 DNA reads TGTGCCAGCAGTGTGATGGACTTCACGTACGAGCAGTACTTC.

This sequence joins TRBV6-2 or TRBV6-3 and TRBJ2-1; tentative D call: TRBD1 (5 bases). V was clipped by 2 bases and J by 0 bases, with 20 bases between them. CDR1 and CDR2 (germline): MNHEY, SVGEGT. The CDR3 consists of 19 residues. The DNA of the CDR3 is TGTGCCAGCAGTTACGTGTTTGCAGGGTCGAAGGGCTCCTACAATGAGCAGTTCTTC. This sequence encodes CASSYVFAGSKGSYNEQFF.

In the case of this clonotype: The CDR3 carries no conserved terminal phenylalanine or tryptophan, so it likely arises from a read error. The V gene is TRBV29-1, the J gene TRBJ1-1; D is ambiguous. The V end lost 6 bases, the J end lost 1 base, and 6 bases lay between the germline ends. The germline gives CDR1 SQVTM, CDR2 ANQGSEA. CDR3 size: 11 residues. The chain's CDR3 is CSVLGNTEAFL. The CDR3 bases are TGCAGCGTGTTAGGGAACACTGAAGCTTTCCTT.

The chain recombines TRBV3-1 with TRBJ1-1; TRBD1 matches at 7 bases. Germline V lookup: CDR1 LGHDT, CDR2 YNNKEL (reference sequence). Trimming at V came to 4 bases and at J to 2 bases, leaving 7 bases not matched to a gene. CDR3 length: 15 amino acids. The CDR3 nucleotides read TGTGCCAGCAGCCGTGGAGGGGGCCCAAACACTGAAGCTTTCTTT. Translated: CASSRGGGPNTEAFF.

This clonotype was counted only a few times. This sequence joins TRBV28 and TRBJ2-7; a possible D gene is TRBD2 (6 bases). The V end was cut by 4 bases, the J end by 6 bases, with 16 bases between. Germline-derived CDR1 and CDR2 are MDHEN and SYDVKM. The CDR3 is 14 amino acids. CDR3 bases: TGTGCCAGCAGTTCCGGGACTCAACCCCTCGAGCAGTACTTC. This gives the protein CASSSGTQPLEQYF.

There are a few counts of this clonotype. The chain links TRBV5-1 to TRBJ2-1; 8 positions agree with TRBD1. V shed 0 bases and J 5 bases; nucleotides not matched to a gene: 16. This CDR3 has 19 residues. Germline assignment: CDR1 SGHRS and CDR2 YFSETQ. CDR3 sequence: CASSLGQGYWGETNNEQFF. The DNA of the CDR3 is TGCGCCAGCAGCTTGGGACAGGGGTATTGGGGGGAAACAAACAATGAGCAGTTCTTC.

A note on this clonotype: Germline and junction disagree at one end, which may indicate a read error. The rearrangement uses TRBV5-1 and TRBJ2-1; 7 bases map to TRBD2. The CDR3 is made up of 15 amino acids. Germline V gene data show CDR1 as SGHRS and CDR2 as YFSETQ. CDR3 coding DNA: TGCGTCAGCAGCTTTTCGGGGGACTATAGGAATGAGCAGTTCTTC. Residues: CVSSFSGDYRNEQFF.

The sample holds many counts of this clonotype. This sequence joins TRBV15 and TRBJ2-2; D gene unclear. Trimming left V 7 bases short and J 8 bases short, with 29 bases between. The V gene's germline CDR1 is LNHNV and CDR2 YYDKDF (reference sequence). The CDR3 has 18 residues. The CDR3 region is CATIRIEESLGWSGELFF. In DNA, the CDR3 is TGTGCCACCATTAGAATCGAGGAGAGCCTTGGGTGGTCAGGGGAGCTGTTTTTT.

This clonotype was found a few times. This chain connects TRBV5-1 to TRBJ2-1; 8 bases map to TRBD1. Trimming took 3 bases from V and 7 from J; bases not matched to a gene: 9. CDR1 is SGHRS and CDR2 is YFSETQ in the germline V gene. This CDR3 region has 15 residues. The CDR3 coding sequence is TGCGCCAGCAGCTATCTCTGGACAGGGTTAAATGAGCAGTTCTTC. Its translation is CASSYLWTGLNEQFF.